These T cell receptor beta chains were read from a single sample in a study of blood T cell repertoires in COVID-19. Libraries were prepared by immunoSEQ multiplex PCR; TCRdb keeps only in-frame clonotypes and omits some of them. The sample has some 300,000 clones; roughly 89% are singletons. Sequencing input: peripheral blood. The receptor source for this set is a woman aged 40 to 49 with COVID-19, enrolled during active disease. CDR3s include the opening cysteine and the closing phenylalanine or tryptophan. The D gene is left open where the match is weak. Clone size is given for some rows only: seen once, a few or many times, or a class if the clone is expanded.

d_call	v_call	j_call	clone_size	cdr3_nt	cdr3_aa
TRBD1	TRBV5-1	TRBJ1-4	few	TGCGCCAGCAGCTTGGCACAGGGGGATGAAAAACTGTTTTTT	CASSLAQGDEKLFF
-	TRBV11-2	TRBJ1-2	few	TGTGCCAGCAGCTTCAACCAGCGACTGGATGGCTACACCTTC	CASSFNQRLDGYTF
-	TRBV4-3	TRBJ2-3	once	TGCGCCAGCAGCGACAGACAGTTCTCAGATACGCAGTATTTT	CASSDRQFSDTQYF
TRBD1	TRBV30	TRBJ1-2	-	TGTGCCTGGAGCCCGACAGGGTTTGGCTACACCTTC	CAWSPTGFGYTF
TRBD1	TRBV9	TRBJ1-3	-	TGTGCCAGCAGCGCGCTGACAGGGGCTGGAAACACCATATATTTT	CASSALTGAGNTIYF
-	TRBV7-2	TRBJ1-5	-	TGTGCCAGCAGCTTAGGCCACCTACTGCAGCCCCAGCATTTT	CASSLGHLLQPQHF
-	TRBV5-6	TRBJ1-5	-	TGTGCCAGCAGCTTGGTAGGCAGGGCCGGTCAGCCCCAGCATTTT	CASSLVGRAGQPQHF
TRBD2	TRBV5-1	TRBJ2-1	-	TGCGCCAGCAGTTCGTCGAGCGGGGGGTTTTATGAGCAGTTCTTC	CASSSSSGGFYEQFF
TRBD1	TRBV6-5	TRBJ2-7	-	TGTGCCAGCAGGACCACAGGGGGAGGCTACGAGCAGTACTTC	CASRTTGGGYEQYF
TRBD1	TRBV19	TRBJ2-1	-	TGTGCCAGTAGTTTTCGACAGGGGTATGAGCAGTTCTTC	CASSFRQGYEQFF
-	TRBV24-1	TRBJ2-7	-	TGTGCCACCAGTCGCTCTGACTCAGCCCTCTACGAGCAGTACTTC	CATSRSDSALYEQYF
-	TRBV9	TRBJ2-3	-	TGTGCCAGCAGCGTAGCTCCACAGGCCTACAGCACAGATACGCAGTATTTT	CASSVAPQAYSTDTQYF
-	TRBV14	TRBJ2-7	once	TGTGCCAGCAGCTCACAGGGCGACGAGCAGTACTTC	CASSSQGDEQYF
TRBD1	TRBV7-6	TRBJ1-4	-	TGTGCCAGCAGCCTCAATCCGACAGGGGGTAGTGAAAAACTGTTTTTT	CASSLNPTGGSEKLFF
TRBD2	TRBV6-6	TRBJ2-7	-	TGTGCCAGCAGTCGAAGGACTAGCGGGAGAGGGGGCAGCGAGCAGTACTTC	CASSRRTSGRGGSEQYF
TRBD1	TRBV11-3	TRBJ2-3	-	TGTGCCAGCAGCGACATTGGAAAGGGGGCAACGCAGTATTTT	CASSDIGKGATQYF
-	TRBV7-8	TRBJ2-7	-	TGTGCCAGCAGCTTAGAGTGGAGCTCCTACGAGCAGTACTTC	CASSLEWSSYEQYF
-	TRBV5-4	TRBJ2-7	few	TGTGCCAGCAGCCGAGGGGGGACACAGGGGTACGAGCAGTACTTC	CASSRGGTQGYEQYF
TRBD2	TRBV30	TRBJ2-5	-	TGTGCCTGGGTAGCGGGAGGATTGGAGACCCAGTACTTC	CAWVAGGLETQYF
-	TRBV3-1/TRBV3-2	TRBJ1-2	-	TGTGCCAGCAGCCAGACAGAGTCTCTCTATGGCTACACCTTC	CASSQTESLYGYTF
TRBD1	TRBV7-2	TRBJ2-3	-	TGTGCCAGCAGCCGGGACAGAGGCACAGATACGCAGTATTTT	CASSRDRGTDTQYF
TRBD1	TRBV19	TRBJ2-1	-	TGTGCCAGTAGTCCTCGTCCATCTCGGACAGGGACCTACAATGAGCAGTTCTTC	CASSPRPSRTGTYNEQFF
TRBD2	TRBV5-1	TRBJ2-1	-	TGCGCCAGCAGCCCACTTCTAGCGGACAATGAGCAGTTCTTC	CASSPLLADNEQFF
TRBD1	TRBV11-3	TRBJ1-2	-	TGTGCCAGCAGCTTTGGGGACAGGTTGGGGTTATATGGCTACACCTTC	CASSFGDRLGLYGYTF
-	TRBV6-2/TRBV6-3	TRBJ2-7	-	TGTGCCAGCAGTTACGGGACACCTTTCTCCTACGAGCAGTACTTC	CASSYGTPFSYEQYF
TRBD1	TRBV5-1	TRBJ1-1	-	TGCGCCAGCAGCGGGACAGGGTACACTGAAGCTTTCTTT	CASSGTGYTEAFF
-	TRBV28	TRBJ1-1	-	TGTGCCAGCCCCCCGAATGAGAGGCTCATGAACACTGAAGCTTTCTTT	CASPPNERLMNTEAFF
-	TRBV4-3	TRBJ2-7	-	TGCGCCAGCAGCCAAGGCAAGGGGTTCTACGAGCAGTACTTC	CASSQGKGFYEQYF
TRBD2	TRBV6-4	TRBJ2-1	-	TGTGCCAGCAGCGAACAAGCGACTAGCTATGAGCAGTTCTTC	CASSEQATSYEQFF
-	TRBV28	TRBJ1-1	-	TGTGCCAGCAGACCCCGAGGGAGGACTGAAGCTTTCTTT	CASRPRGRTEAFF
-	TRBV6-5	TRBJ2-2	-	TGTGCCAGCAGTCAGTCCAGGACCGGGGAGCTGTTTTTT	CASSQSRTGELFF
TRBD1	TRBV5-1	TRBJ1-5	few	TGCGCCAGCAGCTTTCCGGGACAGGGGGCCCGTCAGCCCCAGCATTTT	CASSFPGQGARQPQHF
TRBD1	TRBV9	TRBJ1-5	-	TGTGCCAGCAGCGTAGGAGGGGGCGAGGATCAGCCCCAGCATTTT	CASSVGGGEDQPQHF
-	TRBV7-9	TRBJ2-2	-	TGTGCCAGCAGCTTATTCCCAGGGTTGAACACCGGGGAGCTGTTTTTT	CASSLFPGLNTGELFF
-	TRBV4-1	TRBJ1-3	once	TGCGCCAGCAGCCAAGATGGGGTGAGGGCCACCATATATTTT	CASSQDGVRATIYF
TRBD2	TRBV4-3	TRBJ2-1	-	TGCGCCAGCAGCCAAGACTTAGCGGGAGGGAGCTCCTACAATGAGCAGTTCTTC	CASSQDLAGGSSYNEQFF
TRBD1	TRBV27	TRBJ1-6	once	TGTGCCAGCAGTCCGACAGGGGGCTACTATAATTCACCCCTCCACTTT	CASSPTGGYYNSPLHF
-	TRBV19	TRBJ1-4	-	TGTGCCAGTAGTGTAAGGAGAGAGAAACTGTTTTTT	CASSVRREKLFF
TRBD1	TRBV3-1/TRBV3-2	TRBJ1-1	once	TGTGCCAGCAGCCAATCGGAGGGGGCGGGGGGCACTGAAGCTTTCTTT	CASSQSEGAGGTEAFF
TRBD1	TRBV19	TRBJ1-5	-	TGTGCCACCAAACCTTACTTGACAGGGGGCGCCCGTCAGCCCCAGCATTTT	CATKPYLTGGARQPQHF
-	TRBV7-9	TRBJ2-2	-	TGTGCCAGCAGCTTATTGGGGGGTTCGTACACCGGGGAGCTGTTTTTT	CASSLLGGSYTGELFF
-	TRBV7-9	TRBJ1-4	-	TGTGCCAGCAGCCTGGGGGGATCTAATGAAAAACTGTTTTTT	CASSLGGSNEKLFF
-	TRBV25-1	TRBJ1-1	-	TGTGCCAGCAGTGAATCGTCGGGGTTTCCCACTGAAGCTTTCTTT	CASSESSGFPTEAFF
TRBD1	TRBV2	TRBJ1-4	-	TGTGCCAGCACCCGGGGGGACAGGGGAAATGAAAAACTGTTTTTT	CASTRGDRGNEKLFF
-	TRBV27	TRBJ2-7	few	TGTGCCAGCAGTGACACAGGACCCACCTACGAGCAGTACTTC	CASSDTGPTYEQYF
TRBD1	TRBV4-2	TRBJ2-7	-	TGTGCCAGCAGCCATGGATCCTCCCGGGACAGGGGGCTCGAGCAGTACTTC	CASSHGSSRDRGLEQYF
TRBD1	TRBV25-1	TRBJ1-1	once	TGTGCCAGCTCAGGACAGGTTGAAGCTTTCTTT	CASSGQVEAFF
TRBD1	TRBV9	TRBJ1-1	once	TGTGCCAGCAGCGTAGAGATTGGGACAGGGCTACCACCACCGAACACTGAAGCTTTCTTT	CASSVEIGTGLPPPNTEAFF
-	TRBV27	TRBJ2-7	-	TGTGCCAGCAGTTTAAGGCTGGACACCCACGAGCAGTACTTC	CASSLRLDTHEQYF
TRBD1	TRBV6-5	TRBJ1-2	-	TGTGCCAGCAGTTACTCGTATAAGGGGGCGAATGGCTACACCTTC	CASSYSYKGANGYTF
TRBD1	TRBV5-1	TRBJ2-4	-	TGCGCCAGCAGCCCCTGGAGCGGACAGGGGGATTATATAGCCAAAAACATTCAGTACTTC	CASSPWSGQGDYIAKNIQYF
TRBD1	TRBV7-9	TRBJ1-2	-	TGTGCCAGCAGCTTAACCCCTATCGGGACAGGGAATGGCTACACCTTC	CASSLTPIGTGNGYTF
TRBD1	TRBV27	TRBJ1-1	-	TGTGCCAGCAGCCAAGACAGGGTTGTGACTGAAGCTTTCTTT	CASSQDRVVTEAFF
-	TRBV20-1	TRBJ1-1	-	TGCAGTGCTAGTTGGATCGCCGCGGGGAGATCTGAAGCTTTCTTT	CSASWIAAGRSEAFF
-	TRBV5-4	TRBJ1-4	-	TGTGCCAGCAGCTTGCGGGGGGAGGCTGAAAAACTGTTTTTT	CASSLRGEAEKLFF
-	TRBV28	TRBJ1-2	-	TGTGCTTGTCAGGGCACCTCCTATGGCTACACCTTC	CACQGTSYGYTF
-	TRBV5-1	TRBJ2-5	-	TGCGCCAGCAGCTTGCGTGCAGGGCACTTCCAAGAGACCCAGTACTTC	CASSLRAGHFQETQYF
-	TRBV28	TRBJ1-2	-	TGTGCCAGCGCCCTAGGTGGATTCGGTGGCTACACCTTC	CASALGGFGGYTF